This T cell receptor (beta chain) came from a study of molecular identifiers for immune sequencing clone quantification. Bulk TCR libraries used previously described methods and listed TCR primers. TCRdb reprocessed the PCR reads via MiXCR and lists one record per CDR3 protein. The profile shows some 680,000 distinct CDR3 sequences, around 25% of them singletons. V lost 6 bases, J lost 2 bases, and 1 base stayed unmatched. The length of the CDR3 is 14 residues. Germline CDR1 is SEHNR and CDR2 is FQNEAQ (reference sequence). The chain carries TRBV7-9 and TRBJ2-7, with 13 bases lining up with TRBD2. Material for sequencing was naive CD8+ T cells from blood, with Jurkat cell RNA spiked in. Specified subset: FACS-sorted CD8+CD4-CCR7+CD45RA+ naive T cells. This TCR was recovered from a human donor in good health. Some libraries in this study had Jurkat cell RNA spiked in. CDR3 DNA: TGTGCCAGCAGAGGACTAGCGGGAGCCTACGAGCAGTACTTC. It is translated as CASRGLAGAYEQYF.